Listed below are T cell receptor beta chains from one sample, sequenced in a study of OX40 agonist ivuxolimab in advanced cancers. The repertoire was sequenced with immunoSEQ multiplex PCR; TCRdb's copy has only in-frame clones and lacks some. Seen here are roughly 30,000 clones, 75% to 90% observed once, and the top ten hold 28%. The specimen comprised CD4+ or CD8+ T cells sorted from blood, sampled in a trial of the OX40 agonist ivuxolimab. Receptor source: an adult with an advanced solid tumor such as melanoma, head and neck, liver or kidney cancer. Each CDR3 is given with its conserved first and last residue. The order of the fields is clone size, J gene, V gene, D gene, CDR3 DNA, CDR3 protein. A D gene is named only where the DNA matches it firmly. A clone size is listed for some rows: how often the clone was seen (once, few, many), or a class if it is expanded.

NA TRBJ2-3 TRBV2 TRBD2 TGTGCCAGCCTGACTAGCGGCACAGATACGCAGTATTTT CASLTSGTDTQYF
NA TRBJ2-7 TRBV4-1 NA TGCGCCAGCAGCCAAGTCAGTGGTGGTCTTGGGACCTACGAGCAGTACTTC CASSQVSGGLGTYEQYF
NA TRBJ1-1 TRBV19 NA TGTGCCAGTAGCCTTACAGAAAACACTGAAGCTTTCTTT CASSLTENTEAFF
NA TRBJ2-7 TRBV5-1 TRBD1 TGCGCCAGCAGCTGGGGACAGGGTATAACCTACGAGCAGTACTTC CASSWGQGITYEQYF
NA TRBJ2-7 TRBV9 NA TGTGCCAGCAGCCCCAGACTAGTTCCCTACGAGCAGTACTTC CASSPRLVPYEQYF
NA TRBJ2-7 TRBV4-1 NA TGCGCCAGCAGCCCGCTCGCAAACACCCTCTCCTACGAGCAGTACTTC CASSPLANTLSYEQYF
NA TRBJ1-4 TRBV4-2 NA TGTGCCAGCAGCCAAGAGATGACAGGAATTACTAATGAAAAACTGTTTTTT CASSQEMTGITNEKLFF
NA TRBJ2-7 TRBV7-2 NA TGTGCCACCCCTATGAGCGCGGGGAGCTCCTACGAGCAGTACTTC CATPMSAGSSYEQYF
NA TRBJ2-5 TRBV7-6 NA TGTGCCAGCAGGGGTTTGGTAGAGACCCAGTACTTC CASRGLVETQYF
NA TRBJ2-3 TRBV9 NA TGTGCCAGCAGCCCGGGCGGCAGTGGGGGACACACAGATACGCAGTATTTT CASSPGGSGGHTDTQYF
NA TRBJ1-5 TRBV7-9 NA TGTGCCAGCAGCTTAGTGGACAGCAATCAGCCCCAGCATTTT CASSLVDSNQPQHF
NA TRBJ1-1 TRBV4-1 NA TGCGCCAGCAGCCAGGCAGGGAATATAAACACTGAAGCTTTCTTT CASSQAGNINTEAFF
NA TRBJ2-5 TRBV5-6 NA TGTGCCAGCAGGAATTCCATGTGGGAGACCCAGTACTTC CASRNSMWETQYF
NA TRBJ2-7 TRBV4-2 TRBD2 TGTGCCAGCAGCCCCGATGGGGCGGGAGCCTACGAGCAGTACTTC CASSPDGAGAYEQYF
NA TRBJ1-1 TRBV19 NA TGTGCCAGTAGTATAGGACAGACGAACACTGAAGCTTTCTTT CASSIGQTNTEAFF
NA TRBJ2-7 TRBV19 TRBD2 TGTGCCAGTAGTTGGGGACTAGGGTCCTACGAGCAGTACTTC CASSWGLGSYEQYF
NA TRBJ2-7 TRBV10-3 TRBD1 TGTGCCACTGGCGAGCCCGGGGGACAGGGTTACGAGCAGTACTTC CATGEPGGQGYEQYF
NA TRBJ2-5 TRBV7-9 NA TGTGCCAGCAGCTCTAGGCAAGAGACCCAGTACTTC CASSSRQETQYF
NA TRBJ2-7 TRBV5-4 NA TGTGCCAGCAGCAGGATGGGGGAGAGCTCCTACGAGCAGTACTTC CASSRMGESSYEQYF
NA TRBJ2-1 TRBV12-5 TRBD2 TGTGCTAGTGGTTTGGTACCAGGACTAGCGGGGGGGAGCTCCTACAATGAGCAGTTCTTC CASGLVPGLAGGSSYNEQFF
NA TRBJ1-5 TRBV5-6 NA TGTGCCAGCAGCTTGACAGGGTTCGGTCAGCCCCAGCATTTT CASSLTGFGQPQHF
NA TRBJ2-7 TRBV7-8 NA TGTGCCAGCAGTTCGGACAGTATACCCTACGAGCAGTACTTC CASSSDSIPYEQYF
once TRBJ2-1 TRBV19 NA TGTGCCAGTAGTTTCAGGGGCCGATTTAATGAGCAGTTCTTC CASSFRGRFNEQFF
NA TRBJ2-7 TRBV28 TRBD2 TGTGCCAGCAGTACCCCGGGACAGGGTAGCGGGGGGGCCTCCTACGAGCAGTACTTC CASSTPGQGSGGASYEQYF
NA TRBJ2-7 TRBV5-4 NA TGTGCCAGCAGCTTGGGTGGGGGCAGCTCCTACGAGCAGTACTTC CASSLGGGSSYEQYF
NA TRBJ2-3 TRBV5-1 NA TGTGCCAGCAGCTTGAACTGGGGGCAAGATACGCAGTATTTT CASSLNWGQDTQYF
NA TRBJ2-1 TRBV6-6 NA TGTGCCAGCAGTTACTCGAATGCGGGCGGGGAGCAGTTCTTC CASSYSNAGGEQFF
NA TRBJ2-7 TRBV5-6 TRBD1 TGTGCCAGCAGCTTTCAGGGGACAGACCTCTACGAGCAGTACTTC CASSFQGTDLYEQYF
NA TRBJ1-2 TRBV11-2 NA TGTGCCAGCAGCTCCACCCGGAGATCCGTCCTATATGGCTACACCTTC CASSSTRRSVLYGYTF
NA TRBJ2-1 TRBV6-5 NA TGTGCCAGCAGGATGGGGGGGGCAAATGAGCAGTTCTTC CASRMGGANEQFF
NA TRBJ2-1 TRBV7-9 TRBD1 TGTGCCAGCAGCTTAGGACAGGGGACCTACAATGAGCAGTTCTTC CASSLGQGTYNEQFF